A selection of T cell receptor beta chains follows, all from one sample in a study of cytomegalovirus exposure and HLA in healthy donors. Method: immunoSEQ multiplex PCR; TCRdb's copy keeps in-frame clones and lacks some. The profile covers 190,000 or so clones, with about 80% appearing a single time and 0.5% to 0.8% taken by the ten largest. Material for sequencing was PBMCs. The receptor source for this set is a boy aged 5-17 years in good health and CMV-seronegative. CDR3s include the opening cysteine and the closing phenylalanine or tryptophan. The D gene is left open where the match is weak. Clone sizes are given selectively: once, few, many, or a class where the clone is expanded.

j_gene	v_gene	abundance	d_gene	CDR3aa	CDR3nt
TRBJ2-2	TRBV19	.	.	CASTSRGANTGELFF	TGTGCCAGTACAAGCAGGGGAGCGAACACCGGGGAGCTGTTTTTT
TRBJ1-2	TRBV30	.	.	CAWSVSQGHGYTF	TGTGCCTGGAGTGTAAGTCAGGGGCACGGCTACACCTTC
TRBJ1-2	TRBV5-1	.	.	CASSLDPANYGYTF	TGCGCCAGCAGCTTGGATCCGGCTAACTATGGCTACACCTTC
TRBJ1-1	TRBV4-1	.	.	CASSQVGLTEAFF	TGCGCCAGCAGCCAAGTGGGACTCACTGAAGCTTTCTTT
TRBJ1-2	TRBV30	.	.	CAWSTELPLGGYTF	TGTGCCTGGAGTACGGAGCTCCCCTTGGGTGGCTACACCTTC
TRBJ1-2	TRBV7-2	.	TRBD1	CASSPRQGGYYGYTF	TGTGCCAGCAGCCCGCGACAGGGGGGTTACTATGGCTACACCTTC
TRBJ2-1	TRBV7-8	once	TRBD2	CASSSLASGNNEQFF	TGTGCCAGCAGCTCCCTGGCTAGCGGGAACAATGAGCAGTTCTTC
TRBJ1-6	TRBV19	.	TRBD1	CASSSGTGEGNSPLHF	TGTGCCAGTAGTAGCGGGACAGGGGAGGGTAATTCACCCCTCCACTTT
TRBJ2-1	TRBV9	few	.	CASSVDLKYTGRLYNEQFF	TGTGCCAGCAGCGTAGATCTGAAATATACGGGTCGGCTATACAATGAGCAGTTCTTC
TRBJ2-7	TRBV4-3	.	.	CASSQVRGRGADEQYF	TGCGCCAGCAGCCAAGTTAGAGGGAGGGGGGCCGACGAGCAGTACTTC
TRBJ2-5	TRBV5-1	few	TRBD2	CASSLGSGRAGEQYF	TGCGCCAGCAGCTTGGGTAGCGGGAGGGCCGGGGAGCAGTACTTC
TRBJ2-4	TRBV13	.	.	CASSQINTGHKNIQYF	TGTGCCAGCAGTCAGATTAATACAGGTCACAAAAACATTCAGTACTTC
TRBJ2-3	TRBV19	.	.	CASSGALGADTQYF	TGTGCCAGTAGTGGGGCGCTAGGCGCAGATACGCAGTATTTT
TRBJ1-1	TRBV6-5	.	.	CASSRGTSAFF	TGTGCTAGCAGTCGGGGGACCTCCGCTTTCTTT
TRBJ1-2	TRBV9	.	.	CASSAEAGAVYGYTF	TGTGCCAGCAGCGCCGAAGCAGGGGCGGTCTATGGCTACACCTTC
TRBJ2-6	TRBV12-5	.	TRBD1	CASGLVQGRGANVLTF	TGTGCTAGTGGTTTGGTACAGGGGCGCGGGGCCAACGTCCTGACTTTC
TRBJ2-4	TRBV25-1	.	TRBD1	CATRGAGGQARNIQYF	TGTGCCACCAGGGGGGCAGGGGGCCAGGCGAGAAACATTCAGTACTTC
TRBJ2-2	TRBV5-5	.	.	CASSLEVGTTNTGELFF	TGTGCCAGCAGCTTGGAGGTCGGGACAACGAACACCGGGGAGCTGTTTTTT
TRBJ2-5	TRBV9	.	TRBD2	CASSRRASGSPLETQYF	TGTGCCAGCAGCAGGCGCGCTAGCGGGAGCCCTCTAGAGACCCAGTACTTC
TRBJ1-2	TRBV19	.	.	CASSIYSTIYGYTF	TGTGCCAGTAGTATTTACAGTACCATCTATGGCTACACCTTC
TRBJ2-1	TRBV6-1	.	TRBD2	CASSGPSGSWGNEQFF	TGTGCCAGCAGTGGTCCTAGCGGGAGCTGGGGCAATGAGCAGTTCTTC
TRBJ1-2	TRBV7-9	.	TRBD1	CASSSRDRGNYGYTF	TGTGCCAGCAGCTCGAGAGACAGGGGTAACTATGGCTACACCTTC
TRBJ1-6	TRBV30	.	TRBD1	CASRTGNNSPLHF	TGTGCCAGCCGGACAGGGAATAATTCACCCCTCCACTTT
TRBJ1-5	TRBV9	.	.	CASSVADGAGGPQHF	TGTGCCAGCAGCGTAGCTGATGGGGCCGGTGGGCCCCAGCATTTT
TRBJ2-7	TRBV4-1	.	TRBD1	CASSQGRGLEQYF	TGCGCCAGCAGCCAGGGAAGGGGGCTCGAGCAGTACTTC
TRBJ2-3	TRBV5-4	.	.	CASSETGLLADTQYF	TGTGCCAGCAGCGAAACGGGACTCCTAGCAGATACGCAGTATTTT
TRBJ1-5	TRBV5-1	few	.	CASSWDTGNQPQHF	TGCGCCAGCAGCTGGGACACCGGCAATCAGCCCCAGCATTTT
TRBJ1-2	TRBV23-1	.	.	CDTGEGGYTF	TGCGACACGGGCGAGGGTGGCTACACCTTC
TRBJ1-3	TRBV11-3	.	.	CASSLDRVFGNTIYF	TGTGCCAGCAGCTTAGACAGGGTCTTCGGAAACACCATATATTTT
TRBJ2-5	TRBV5-6	once	TRBD1	CASSPDRVRETQYF	TGTGCCAGCAGCCCGGACAGGGTAAGGGAGACCCAGTACTTC
TRBJ1-2	TRBV6-1	.	TRBD1	CASSDRDRGGYTF	TGTGCCAGCAGTGACCGGGACAGGGGTGGCTACACCTTC
TRBJ1-2	TRBV5-1	.	TRBD1	CASSEGDREYGYTF	TGCGCCAGCAGCGAGGGGGACAGGGAATATGGCTACACCTTC
TRBJ1-1	TRBV9	once	.	CASSNMNTEAFF	TGTGCCAGCAGCAACATGAACACTGAAGCTTTCTTT
TRBJ1-1	TRBV5-6	.	.	CASSLDRMNTEAFF	TGTGCCAGCAGCTTAGACAGGATGAACACTGAAGCTTTCTTT
TRBJ1-4	TRBV5-8	.	.	CASSYGQPLGEKLFF	TGTGCCAGCAGTTACGGACAGCCTTTAGGGGAAAAACTGTTTTTT
TRBJ1-1	TRBV18	.	.	CASSPPSVENTEAFF	TGTGCCAGCTCACCCCCCAGTGTCGAGAACACTGAAGCTTTCTTT
TRBJ1-2	TRBV6-5	.	.	CASSYSGRANYGYTF	TGTGCCAGCAGTTACTCGGGCAGGGCCAACTATGGCTACACCTTC
TRBJ2-3	TRBV7-9	.	.	CASTSLGSTDTQYF	TGTGCCAGCACCTCCCTAGGTTCCACAGATACGCAGTATTTT
TRBJ1-2	TRBV19	.	.	CASSILDSLYGYTF	TGTGCCAGTAGTATTCTGGACAGCTTATATGGCTACACCTTC
TRBJ1-2	TRBV18	few	.	CASSPVQAGGGYTF	TGTGCCAGCTCACCAGTTCAGGCAGGTGGTGGCTACACCTTC
TRBJ2-3	TRBV27	few	TRBD2	CASSLSAGDTQYF	TGTGCCAGCAGTTTATCAGCGGGGGATACGCAGTATTTT
TRBJ1-2	TRBV6-4	.	TRBD1	CASSLHPELSTGTGYGYTF	TGTGCCAGCAGTTTACATCCAGAACTTTCGACCGGGACAGGCTATGGCTACACCTTC
TRBJ2-7	TRBV5-6	.	TRBD1	CASSRDRAFYEQYF	TGTGCCAGCAGCCGGGACAGGGCCTTCTACGAGCAGTACTTC
TRBJ1-4	TRBV30	.	TRBD1	CAWSVGQGTEKLFF	TGTGCCTGGAGTGTTGGACAGGGTACCGAAAAACTGTTTTTT
TRBJ1-2	TRBV9	.	TRBD1	CASSSRTGVDYGYTF	TGTGCCAGCAGCTCGAGGACAGGGGTGGACTATGGCTACACCTTC